Presented here are 27 T cell receptor beta chains from one specimen sequenced in a study of T-cell reconstitution after alpha-beta-depleted transplantation in children (dated by TCRdb to 2016 to 2018). Libraries were constructed by PCR. The instrument given in TCRdb is Illumina HiSeq 2500. TCR libraries were prepared with molecular barcoding, using unique molecular identifiers to normalize TCRbeta repertoire quantification. TCRdb applied fastp at Q25 and MiXCR to the public reads, then kept only in-frame beta chains. All rows with the same CDR3 protein become a single entry with the most common DNA and genes. The sample table records over 550,000 distinct CDR3 sequences; over 9.5% of these occur just once. Approximately 4.1% of the sample rests with the top ten. Sequencing used PBMCs from the stem cell graft donor, obtained from the stem cell graft. The receptors originated from a human donor who donated a stem cell graft to a child with acute myeloid leukemia.

The V and J genes are TRBV19 and TRBJ2-7; D unclear. With 5 bases removed from V and 3 bases from J, the gap between germline ends came to 17 bases. This CDR3 spans 15 amino acids. Germline V CDR1 and CDR2: LNHDA, SQIVND (reference sequence). The CDR3 sequence: CASSVSPGPNYEQYF. The CDR3 nucleotides are TGTGCCAGTAGTGTTTCACCCGGTCCAAACTACGAGCAGTACTTC.

The chain has TRBV20-1 and TRBJ2-1; D is unresolved. Trimming took 7 bases from V and 0 from J, leaving 10 bases between them. The CDR3 contains 13 residues. Germline V gene lookup returns CDR1 DFQATT and CDR2 SNEGSKA (reference sequence). The CDR3 loop reads CSVKKGSYNEQFF. The DNA for the CDR3 is TGCAGTGTTAAGAAGGGCTCCTACAATGAGCAGTTCTTC.

V usage is TRBV30 and J usage is TRBJ2-1; 11 nucleotides align to TRBD1. Germline CDR1 and CDR2: GTSNPN and SVGIG (reference sequence). The CDR3 has 21 residues. Germline trimming cut 5 bases from V and 3 bases from J; bases unmatched to any gene: 24. The CDR3 nucleotides read TGTGCCTGGGCCCCCCTTGGCCGGGACAGGGGGGTCGGGGCCTTCTACAATGAGCAGTTCTTC. Encoded protein: CAWAPLGRDRGVGAFYNEQFF.

The chain recombines TRBV20-1 with TRBJ2-7; 9 bases agree with TRBD1. This CDR3 has 14 residues. The V gene's germline CDR1 is DFQATT and CDR2 SNEGSKA (reference sequence). The V gene end was trimmed by 0 bases and the J gene end by 2 bases; junction bases not matched to a gene: 2. The CDR3 nucleotides read TGCAGTGCTAGAGATTGGACAGGGGCCTACGAGCAGTACTTC. Translation: CSARDWTGAYEQYF.

The chain employs TRBV9 and TRBJ1-3; 7 bases are a match to TRBD1. V lost 3 bases, J lost 0 bases, and 6 bases stayed unmatched. The CDR3 contains 16 residues. Germline CDR1 reads SGDLS; CDR2 reads YYNGEE. The CDR3 spells CASSGGQPASGNTIYF. CDR3 coding DNA: TGTGCCAGCAGCGGGGGACAGCCTGCCTCTGGAAACACCATATATTTT.

This clonotype was observed a single time. This sequence may be a read error, since a much larger clone differs from it by one base. The chain has TRBV7-9 and TRBJ2-7, with unresolved D. The CDR3 has 14 residues. Germline V gene sequence: CDR1 SEHNR, CDR2 FQNEAQ (reference sequence). CDR3 nucleotide sequence: TGTGCCAGCAGCTTAATTGGACGGACCTACGAGCAGTGCTTC. It specifies CASSLIGRTYEQCF.

In this sample, this clonotype turned up many times. V usage is TRBV14 and J usage is TRBJ2-5; tentatively, D is TRBD1 or TRBD2 (5 bases each). This CDR3 comprises 15 residues. V gave up 9 bases and J gave up 5 bases, with 22 bases separating them. Germline V gene data show CDR1 as SGHDN and CDR2 as FVKESK. CDR3 amino acids: CASGSGDVGWETQYF. CDR3 sequence (DNA): TGTGCCAGTGGCAGTGGGGACGTTGGTTGGGAGACCCAGTACTTC.

This clonotype was detected a few times. One end of the junction is discordant with germline, which a read error may explain. The V gene is TRBV20-1, the J gene TRBJ1-5; no clear D gene. The germline V gene has CDR1 DFQATT and CDR2 SNEGSKA (reference sequence). There are 15 residues in the CDR3. In DNA form, the CDR3 reads TGCAGTGCCAGAGGAGGGATGGGCAGCAATCAGCCCCAGCATTTT. Its translation: CSARGGMGSNQPQHF.

The V call is TRBV5-1, the J call TRBJ1-1; maybe TRBD1 (6 bases). Deletions cut 0 bases from V and 0 bases from J, with 18 bases between. This CDR3 comprises 18 residues. Germline V gene sequence: CDR1 SGHRS, CDR2 YFSETQ. CDR3 coding DNA: TGCGCCAGCAGCTTGGAGAGGGGGGGCAGGGGCTTGAACACTGAAGCTTTCTTT. Its translation is CASSLERGGRGLNTEAFF.

This clonotype was detected only a few times. This rearrangement joins TRBV29-1 to TRBJ2-3, with TRBD1 matching 9 bases. J lost 5 bases, V lost 7 bases, and 4 bases had no gene match. The CDR3 extends over 12 amino acids. Germline CDR1 and CDR2: SQVTM and ANQGSEA. In nucleotides, the CDR3 is TGCAGCGCCGGGACAGGGCTAGATACGCAGTATTTT. It encodes CSAGTGLDTQYF.

This clonotype was found a few times. The chain uses TRBV7-2 and TRBJ2-7; a possible D gene is TRBD2 (5 bases). The CDR3 has 16 residues. The germline V and J ends were trimmed by 5 bases and 2 bases, with 19 bases remaining between them. Germline V gives CDR1 SGHTA, CDR2 FQGNSA. The CDR3 nucleotides are TGTGCCAGCAGCGCAGGTGGAGGACGGAGACCCTACGAGCAGTACTTC. It specifies CASSAGGGRRPYEQYF.

Only a few counts were recorded for this clonotype. The V gene is TRBV30, the J gene TRBJ2-5; tentative D call: TRBD2 (5 bases). Germline CDR1 and CDR2: GTSNPN and SVGIG (reference sequence). The V gene lost 2 bases and the J gene lost 5 bases, with 21 bases spanning the gap. CDR3 length: 16 residues. CDR3 coding DNA: TGTGCCTGGAGTTTGTTCGGAGGACGGGCTGAGGAGACCCAGTACTTC. It codes for CAWSLFGGRAEETQYF.

A remark on this clonotype: A much larger clone is a single base away; this may be a read error. This chain joins TRBV29-1 and TRBJ2-3; 7 bases line up with TRBD1. Looked up from germline, CDR1 is SQVTM and CDR2 is ANQGSEA. The CDR3 spans 14 residues. The ends lost 3 bases at V and 7 bases at J; junction bases unmatched: 10. The CDR3 spells CSVEVGKGANTQYF. The CDR3 DNA is TGCAGCGTTGAGGTCGGGAAGGGGGCAAATACGCAGTATTTT.

This clonotype was observed a handful of times. The V call is TRBV29-1, the J call TRBJ1-1, with a possible D match to TRBD1 (6 bases). Trimming took 3 bases from V and 4 from J, leaving 12 bases between them. CDR1 SQVTM and CDR2 ANQGSEA come from the germline V gene. CDR3 length: 13 amino acids. The chain's CDR3 is CSVEGRGSTEAFF. CDR3 coding DNA: TGCAGCGTTGAGGGCAGGGGTTCCACTGAAGCTTTCTTT.

The chain links TRBV24-1 to TRBJ2-7, with D unclear. The ends were cut back, 3 bases at V and 1 base at J, with 9 bases in the middle. This CDR3 spans 14 amino acids. Germline CDR1 KGHDR, CDR2 SFDVKD. The CDR3 DNA reads as TGTGCCACCAGTGATGCTACAATGTCCTACGAGCAGTACTTC. Encoded protein: CATSDATMSYEQYF.

This clonotype was seen more than once but under ten times. The chain links TRBV20-1 to TRBJ2-7; 11 bases are shared with TRBD1. The CDR3 covers 15 residues. The ends lost 3 bases at V and 13 bases at J; junction bases unmatched: 17. Germline V gene data show CDR1 as DFQATT and CDR2 as SNEGSKA (reference sequence). The CDR3 DNA follows: TGCAGTGCTAGTGACGGGACAGGGGGTCTAAGCGGGAGCTACTTC. It translates to CSASDGTGGLSGSYF.

This clonotype was picked up many times. The chain recombines TRBV28 with TRBJ1-5; the D gene is possibly TRBD1 (5 bases). CDR1 MDHEN and CDR2 SYDVKM come from the germline V gene. This CDR3 region has 15 residues. The ends were cut back, 7 bases at V and 2 bases at J, with 15 bases in the middle. CDR3 in amino acids: CASIYGGGGNQPQHF. Here the CDR3 DNA reads TGTGCCAGCATTTACGGGGGAGGGGGCAATCAGCCCCAGCATTTT.

The V gene is TRBV15, the J gene TRBJ2-1, with 7 nucleotides matching TRBD1. CDR3 length: 12 residues. Germline trimming cut 2 bases from V and 10 bases from J; bases unmatched to any gene: 2. Germline values: CDR1 LNHNV, CDR2 YYDKDF (reference sequence). The CDR3 nucleotides are TGTGCCACCAGCAGACCGGGACAGGAGCAGTTCTTC. It specifies CATSRPGQEQFF.

The V gene is TRBV18, the J gene TRBJ1-4; D is ambiguous. Germline CDR1 KGHSH, CDR2 LQKENI. V was clipped by 1 base and J by 7 bases, with 7 bases between them. This CDR3 spans 13 amino acids. CDR3 coding DNA: TGTGCCAGCTCACCACGAGAGTTTGAAAAACTGTTTTTT. The encoded protein is CASSPREFEKLFF.

This clonotype was observed a few times. The chain recombines TRBV9 with TRBJ2-2; 7 bases agree with TRBD2. The germline V gene encodes CDR1 SGDLS and CDR2 YYNGEE. Unmatched junction bases numbered 9, after V lost 3 bases and J lost 1 base. This CDR3 is 17 amino acids long. In DNA, the CDR3 is TGTGCCAGCAGCGGCCAGGGAGCGGGGTTGAACACCGGGGAGCTGTTTTTT. Amino acid sequence: CASSGQGAGLNTGELFF.

The chain uses TRBV5-1 and TRBJ2-5; 7 nucleotides match TRBD2. V gave up 6 bases and J gave up 4 bases; unmatched junction bases: 12. Looked up from germline, CDR1 is SGHRS and CDR2 is YFSETQ. The CDR3 is made up of 15 amino acids. The CDR3 loop reads CASNQFGGVGETQYF. In DNA form, the CDR3 reads TGCGCCAGCAACCAATTTGGGGGGGTCGGAGAGACCCAGTACTTC.

The chain is built from TRBV6-5 and TRBJ2-5, with D perhaps TRBD2 (7 bases). The CDR3 has 16 amino acids. Per germline, CDR1 MNHEY and CDR2 SVGAGI. Trimming stripped 2 bases from V and 2 bases from J, with 15 bases between. CDR3 sequence reads: CASSYVGGRIQETQYF. CDR3 bases: TGTGCCAGCAGTTACGTCGGGGGGCGCATTCAAGAGACCCAGTACTTC.

V is TRBV5-1 and J is TRBJ2-1; D could derive from TRBD1 or TRBD2 (5 bases each). Germline CDR1 and CDR2: SGHRS and YFSETQ. This CDR3 is built from 13 residues. V was pared by 6 bases and J by 7 bases, with 14 bases between. The CDR3 loop reads CASNPDGGNEQFF. The CDR3, as DNA: TGCGCCAGCAATCCAGATGGGGGAAATGAGCAGTTCTTC.

This clonotype occurred a few times. The chain uses TRBV29-1 and TRBJ2-7, with D hard to call. The CDR3 consists of 14 residues. The V gene lost 0 bases and the J gene lost 5 bases, with 14 bases spanning the gap. Germline V gene lookup returns CDR1 SQVTM and CDR2 ANQGSEA. The CDR3 DNA reads TGCAGCGTTGAAGAGGGCTGGGGATACAACGAGCAGTACTTC. Amino acid sequence: CSVEEGWGYNEQYF.

The V gene is TRBV25-1, the J gene TRBJ2-7; 8 nucleotides match TRBD2. Per the germline V gene, CDR1 is MGHDK and CDR2 is SYGVNS. The CDR3 spans 14 residues. V trimming: 3 bases; J trimming: 5 bases; junction bases outside the gene matches: 6. The CDR3 is CASSESREGNEQYF. DNA of the CDR3: TGTGCCAGCAGTGAGTCCCGGGAGGGGAACGAGCAGTACTTC.

This clonotype was observed many times. Written as DNA, the CDR3 is TGTGCCAGCAGCTTAGCGGACAGGGGGCAGCCCCAGCATTTT. It encodes CASSLADRGQPQHF. This chain uses TRBV7-2 with TRBJ1-5, with TRBD1 identical over 10 bases. The germline V gene encodes CDR1 SGHTA and CDR2 FQGNSA. Trimming at V came to 0 bases and at J to 7 bases, leaving 0 bases not matched to a gene. This CDR3 comprises 14 residues.

This clonotype was seen at least ten times. The rearrangement uses TRBV4-3 and TRBJ2-4, with D perhaps TRBD1 or TRBD2 (5 bases each). The CDR3 has 14 residues. Germline CDR1 reads LGHNA; CDR2 reads YSLEER. V was clipped by 3 bases and J by 1 base, with 7 bases between them. In DNA, the CDR3 is TGCGCCAGCAGCCAGGGGGTGGCCAAAAACATTCAGTACTTC. This codes for CASSQGVAKNIQYF.